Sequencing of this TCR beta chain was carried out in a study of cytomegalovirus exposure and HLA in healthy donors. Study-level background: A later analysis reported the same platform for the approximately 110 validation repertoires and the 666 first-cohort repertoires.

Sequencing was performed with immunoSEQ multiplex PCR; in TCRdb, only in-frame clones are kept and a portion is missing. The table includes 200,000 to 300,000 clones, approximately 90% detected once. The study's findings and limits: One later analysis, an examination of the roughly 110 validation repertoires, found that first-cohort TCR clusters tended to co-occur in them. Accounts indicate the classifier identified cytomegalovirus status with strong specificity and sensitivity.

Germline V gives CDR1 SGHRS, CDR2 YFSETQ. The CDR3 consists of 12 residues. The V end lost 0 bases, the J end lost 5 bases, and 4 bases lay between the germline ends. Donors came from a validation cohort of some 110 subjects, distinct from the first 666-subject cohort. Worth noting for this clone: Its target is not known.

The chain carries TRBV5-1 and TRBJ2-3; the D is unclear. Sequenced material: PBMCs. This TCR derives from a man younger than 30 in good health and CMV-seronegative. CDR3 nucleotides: TGCGCCAGCAGCTTGGCTTTAGATACGCAGTATTTT. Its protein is CASSLALDTQYF.